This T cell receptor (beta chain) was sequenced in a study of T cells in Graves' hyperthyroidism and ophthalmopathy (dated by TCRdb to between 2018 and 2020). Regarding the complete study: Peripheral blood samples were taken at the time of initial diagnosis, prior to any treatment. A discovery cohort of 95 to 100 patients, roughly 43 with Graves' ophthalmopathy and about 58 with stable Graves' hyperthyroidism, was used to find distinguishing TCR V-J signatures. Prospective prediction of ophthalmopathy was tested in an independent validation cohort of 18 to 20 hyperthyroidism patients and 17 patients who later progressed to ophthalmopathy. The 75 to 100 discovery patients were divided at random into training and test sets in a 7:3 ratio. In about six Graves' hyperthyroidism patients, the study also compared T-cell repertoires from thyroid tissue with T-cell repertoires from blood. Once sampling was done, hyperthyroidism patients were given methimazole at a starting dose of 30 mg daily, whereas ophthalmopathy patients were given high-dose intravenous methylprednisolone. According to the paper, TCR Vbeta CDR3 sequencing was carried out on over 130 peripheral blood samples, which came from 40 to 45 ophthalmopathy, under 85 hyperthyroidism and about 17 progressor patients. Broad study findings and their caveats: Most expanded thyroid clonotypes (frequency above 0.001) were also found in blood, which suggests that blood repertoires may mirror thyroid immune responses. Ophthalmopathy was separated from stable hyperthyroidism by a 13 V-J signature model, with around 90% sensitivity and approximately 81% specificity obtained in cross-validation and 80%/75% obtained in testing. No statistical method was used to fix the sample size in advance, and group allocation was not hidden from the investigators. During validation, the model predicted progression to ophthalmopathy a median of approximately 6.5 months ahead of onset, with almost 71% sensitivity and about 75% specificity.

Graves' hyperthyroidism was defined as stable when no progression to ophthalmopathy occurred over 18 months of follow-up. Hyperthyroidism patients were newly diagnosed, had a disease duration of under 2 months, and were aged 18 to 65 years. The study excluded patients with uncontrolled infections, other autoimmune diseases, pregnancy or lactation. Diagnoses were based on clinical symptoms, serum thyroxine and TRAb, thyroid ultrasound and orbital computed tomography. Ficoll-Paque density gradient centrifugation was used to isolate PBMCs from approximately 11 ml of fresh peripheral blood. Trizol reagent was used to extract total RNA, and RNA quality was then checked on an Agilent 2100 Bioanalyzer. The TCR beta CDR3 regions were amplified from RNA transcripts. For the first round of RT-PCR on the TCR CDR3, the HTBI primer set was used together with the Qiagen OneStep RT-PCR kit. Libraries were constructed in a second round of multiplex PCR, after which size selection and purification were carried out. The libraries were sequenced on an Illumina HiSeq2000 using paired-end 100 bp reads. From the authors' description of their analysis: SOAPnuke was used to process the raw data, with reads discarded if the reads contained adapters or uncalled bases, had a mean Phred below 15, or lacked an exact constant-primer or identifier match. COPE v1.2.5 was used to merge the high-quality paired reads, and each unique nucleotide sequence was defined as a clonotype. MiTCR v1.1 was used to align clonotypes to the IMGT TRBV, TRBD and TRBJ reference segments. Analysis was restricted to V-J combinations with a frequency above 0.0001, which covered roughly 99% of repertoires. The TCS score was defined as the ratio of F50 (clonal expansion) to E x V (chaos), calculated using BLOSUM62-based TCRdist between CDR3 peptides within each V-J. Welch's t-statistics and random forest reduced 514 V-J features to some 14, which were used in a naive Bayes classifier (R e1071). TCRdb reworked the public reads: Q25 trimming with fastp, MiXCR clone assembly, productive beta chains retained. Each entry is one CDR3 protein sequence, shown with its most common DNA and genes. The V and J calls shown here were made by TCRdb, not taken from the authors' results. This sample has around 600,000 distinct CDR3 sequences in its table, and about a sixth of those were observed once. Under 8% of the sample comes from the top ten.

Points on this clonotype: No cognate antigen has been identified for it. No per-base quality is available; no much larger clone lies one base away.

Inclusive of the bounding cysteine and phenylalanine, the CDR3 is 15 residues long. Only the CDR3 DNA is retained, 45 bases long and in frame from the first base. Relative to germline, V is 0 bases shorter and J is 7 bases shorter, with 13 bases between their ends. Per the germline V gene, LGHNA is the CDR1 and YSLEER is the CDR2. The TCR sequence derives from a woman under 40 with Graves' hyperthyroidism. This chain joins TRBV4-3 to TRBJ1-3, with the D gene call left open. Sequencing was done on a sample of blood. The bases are TGCGCCAGCAGCCAAGAGGATCTTCTGGCGAACACCATATATTTT. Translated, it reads CASSQEDLLANTIYF.